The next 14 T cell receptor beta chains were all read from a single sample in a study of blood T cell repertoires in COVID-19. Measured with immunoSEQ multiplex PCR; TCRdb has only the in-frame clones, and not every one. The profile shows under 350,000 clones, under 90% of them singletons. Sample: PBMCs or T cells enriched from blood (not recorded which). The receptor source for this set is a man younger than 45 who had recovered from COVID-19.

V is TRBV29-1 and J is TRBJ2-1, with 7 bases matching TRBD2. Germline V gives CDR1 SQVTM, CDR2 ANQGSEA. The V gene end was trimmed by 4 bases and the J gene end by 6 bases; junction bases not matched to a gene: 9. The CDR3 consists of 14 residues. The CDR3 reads CSVVGRDYSNEQFF. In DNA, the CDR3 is TGCAGCGTTGTTGGCAGGGACTACTCCAATGAGCAGTTCTTC.

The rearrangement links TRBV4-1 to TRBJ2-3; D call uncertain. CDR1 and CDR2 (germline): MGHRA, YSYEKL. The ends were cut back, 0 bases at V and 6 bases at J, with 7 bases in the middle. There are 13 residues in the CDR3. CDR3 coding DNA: TGCGCCAGCAGCCAAGATAACGGGGATACGCAGTATTTT. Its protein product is CASSQDNGDTQYF.

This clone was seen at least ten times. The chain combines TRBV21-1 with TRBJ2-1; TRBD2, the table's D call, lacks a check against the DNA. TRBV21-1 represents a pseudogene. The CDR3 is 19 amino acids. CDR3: CASSPPGLAGGWTYNEQFF. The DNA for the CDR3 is TGTGCCAGCAGCCCACCGGGACTAGCGGGAGGGTGGACCTACAATGAGCAGTTCTTC.

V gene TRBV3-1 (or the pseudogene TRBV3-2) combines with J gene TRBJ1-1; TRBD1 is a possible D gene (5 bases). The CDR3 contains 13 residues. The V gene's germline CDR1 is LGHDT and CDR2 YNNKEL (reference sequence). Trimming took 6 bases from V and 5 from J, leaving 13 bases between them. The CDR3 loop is CASRGGAWTEAFF. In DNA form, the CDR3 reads TGTGCCAGCAGGGGGGGTGCTTGGACTGAAGCTTTCTTT.

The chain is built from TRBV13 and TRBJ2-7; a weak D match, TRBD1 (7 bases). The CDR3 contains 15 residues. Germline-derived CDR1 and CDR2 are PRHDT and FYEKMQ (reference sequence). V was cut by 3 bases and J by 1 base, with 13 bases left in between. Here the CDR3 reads CASSLEGAESYEQYF. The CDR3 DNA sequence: TGTGCCAGCAGCTTGGAGGGGGCGGAGTCCTACGAGCAGTACTTC.

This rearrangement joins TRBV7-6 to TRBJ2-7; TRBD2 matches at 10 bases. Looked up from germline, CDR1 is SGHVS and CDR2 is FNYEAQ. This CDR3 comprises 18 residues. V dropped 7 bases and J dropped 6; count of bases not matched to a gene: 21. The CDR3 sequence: CASKKRAPLAGAGGEQYF. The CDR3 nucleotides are TGTGCCAGCAAAAAAAGGGCCCCTCTAGCGGGGGCGGGGGGCGAGCAGTACTTC.

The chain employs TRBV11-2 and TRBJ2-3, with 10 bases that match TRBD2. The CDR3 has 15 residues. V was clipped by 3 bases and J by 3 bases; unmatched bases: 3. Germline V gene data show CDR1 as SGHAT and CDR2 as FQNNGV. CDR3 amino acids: CASSFGLAVTDTQYF. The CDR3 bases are TGTGCCAGCAGCTTCGGACTAGCGGTAACAGATACGCAGTATTTT.

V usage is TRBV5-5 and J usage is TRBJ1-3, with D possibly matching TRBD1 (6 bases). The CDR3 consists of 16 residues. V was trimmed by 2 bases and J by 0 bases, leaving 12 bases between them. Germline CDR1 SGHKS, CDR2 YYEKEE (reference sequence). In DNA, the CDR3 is TGTGCCAGCAGCTTCGTCCAGGGGTTCTCTGGAAACACCATATATTTT. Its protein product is CASSFVQGFSGNTIYF.

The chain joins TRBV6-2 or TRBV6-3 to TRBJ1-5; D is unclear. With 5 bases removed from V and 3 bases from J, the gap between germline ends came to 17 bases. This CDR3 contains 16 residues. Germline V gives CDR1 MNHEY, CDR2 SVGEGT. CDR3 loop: CASSPLTRPDNQPQHF. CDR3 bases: TGTGCCAGCAGTCCCCTGACACGGCCGGACAATCAGCCCCAGCATTTT.

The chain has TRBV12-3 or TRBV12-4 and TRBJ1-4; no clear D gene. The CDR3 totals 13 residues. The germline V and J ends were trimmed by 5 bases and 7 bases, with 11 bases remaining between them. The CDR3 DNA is TGTGCCAGCAGTACAAATTCCCGTGAAAAACTGTTTTTT. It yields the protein CASSTNSREKLFF.

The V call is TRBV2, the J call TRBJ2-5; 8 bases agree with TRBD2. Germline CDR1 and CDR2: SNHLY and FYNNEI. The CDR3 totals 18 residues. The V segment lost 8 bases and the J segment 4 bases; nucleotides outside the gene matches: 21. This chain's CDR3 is CASGKSLGVGGGRETQYF. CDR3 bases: TGTGCCAGCGGAAAGTCTCTCGGGGTCGGGGGGGGTCGAGAGACCCAGTACTTC.

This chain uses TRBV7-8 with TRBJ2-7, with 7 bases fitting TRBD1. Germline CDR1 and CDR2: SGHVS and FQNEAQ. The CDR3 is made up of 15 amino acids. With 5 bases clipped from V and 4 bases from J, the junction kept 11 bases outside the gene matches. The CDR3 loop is CASSPLGQTLYEQYF. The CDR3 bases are TGTGCCAGCAGCCCCCTGGGACAGACTCTATACGAGCAGTACTTC.

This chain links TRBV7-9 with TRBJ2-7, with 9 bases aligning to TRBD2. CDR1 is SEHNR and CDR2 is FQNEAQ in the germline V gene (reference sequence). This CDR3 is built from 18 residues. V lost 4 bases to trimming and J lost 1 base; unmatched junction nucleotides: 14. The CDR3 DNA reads TGTGCCAGCAGCTCCCTTCCGGGGCACAGCGGGGGGTCCTACGAGCAGTACTTC. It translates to CASSSLPGHSGGSYEQYF.

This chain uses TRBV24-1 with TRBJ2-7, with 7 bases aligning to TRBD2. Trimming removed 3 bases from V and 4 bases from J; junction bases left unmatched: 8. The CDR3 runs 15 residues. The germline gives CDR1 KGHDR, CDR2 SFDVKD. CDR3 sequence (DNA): TGTGCCACCAGTGATCATCGGACTAGAGGATACGAGCAGTACTTC. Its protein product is CATSDHRTRGYEQYF.